The 23 T cell receptor beta chains given below trace back to one sample, sequenced in a study of blood T cell repertoires in COVID-19. TCRdb's table, derived via immunoSEQ multiplex PCR, lists solely in-frame clones and lacks some. This table has about 390,000 clones, 87% appearing once. Sequencing was carried out using PBMCs or T cells enriched from blood (not recorded which). Every receptor here comes from a woman aged 45-65 years who had recovered from COVID-19.

This rearrangement joins TRBV5-6 to TRBJ2-7; the match to TRBD1 covers 10 bases. Per the germline V gene, CDR1 is SGHDT and CDR2 is YYEEEE. The CDR3 has 14 residues. J gave up 3 bases and V 0 bases, and 0 bases lay outside the gene matches. The CDR3 coding sequence is TGTGCCAGCAGCTTGGGGGACAGGGGCTACGAGCAGTACTTC. It codes for CASSLGDRGYEQYF.

This clone was found a few times. The chain employs TRBV20-1 and TRBJ2-1; 10 nucleotides align to TRBD2. CDR1 and CDR2 from the germline V gene are DFQATT and SNEGSKA (reference sequence). V dropped 3 bases and J dropped 0; count of bases not matched to a gene: 11. CDR3 size: 18 residues. DNA of the CDR3: TGCAGTGCTAGTAATCCTAGCGGGGGTTCCAGCTCCTACAATGAGCAGTTCTTC. Translation gives CSASNPSGGSSSYNEQFF.

Details on this clone: Other DNA sequences from this sample encode an identical CDR3 as well. The V call is TRBV3-1 (or the pseudogene TRBV3-2), the J call TRBJ2-1, with TRBD2 matching 7 bases. V gave up 4 bases and J gave up 5 bases; unmatched junction bases: 5. Germline CDR1 is LGHDT and CDR2 is YNNKEL (reference sequence). The CDR3 covers 14 residues. The CDR3 region has the DNA TGTGCCAGCAGCCTTGGGGGGGGTAACAATGAGCAGTTCTTC. It encodes CASSLGGGNNEQFF.

This clone appeared once. J is TRBJ1-2 and V is TRBV7-6; D may be TRBD1 (5 bases). The germline gives CDR1 SGHVS, CDR2 FNYEAQ. V dropped 5 bases and J dropped 8 bases, with 12 bases sitting between them. The CDR3 has 12 amino acids. Written as DNA, the CDR3 is TGTGCCAGCAGCCAAACGGGGGACGGCTACACCTTC. It codes for CASSQTGDGYTF.

The chain couples TRBV27 to TRBJ1-1; 8 nucleotides align to TRBD1. Unmatched junction bases numbered 10, after V lost 5 bases and J lost 5 bases. The CDR3 is 15 residues long. CDR1 MNHEY and CDR2 SMNVEV come from the germline V gene (reference sequence). The CDR3 sequence is CASSPLRGRETEAFF. The CDR3 DNA reads as TGTGCCAGCAGTCCCCTCAGGGGGCGCGAAACTGAAGCTTTCTTT.

The chain links TRBV7-2 to TRBJ1-6; D is perhaps TRBD1 (6 bases). This CDR3 has 14 amino acids. The V gene's germline CDR1 is SGHTA and CDR2 FQGNSA. V lost 5 bases to trimming and J lost 3 bases, with 8 bases between them. The DNA of the CDR3 is TGTGCCAGCAGCAGGACAGACTATAATTCACCCCTCCACTTT. This codes for CASSRTDYNSPLHF. Supplemented by reference TRBV7-2 and TRBJ1-6, the full variable domain reads GAGVSQSPSNKVTEKGKDVELRCDPISGHTALYWYRQSLGQGLEFLIYFQGNSAPDKSGLPSDRFSAERTGGSVSTLTIQRTQQEDSAVYLCASSRTDYNSPLHFGNGTRLTVT.

V gene TRBV19 combines with J gene TRBJ2-6; maybe TRBD1 (6 bases). The CDR3 extends over 17 amino acids. Germline-derived CDR1 and CDR2 are LNHDA and SQIVND (reference sequence). Trimming shortened V by 5 bases and J by 2 bases, and 16 bases separated the two germline ends. CDR3 coding DNA: TGTGCCAGTAGTCTAAGGACAGCCGCCGCTGGGGCCAACGTCCTGACTTTC. Residues: CASSLRTAAAGANVLTF.

The chain couples TRBV7-8 to TRBJ2-7; possibly TRBD1 for D (5 bases). V lost 1 base and J 4 bases, leaving 8 bases between the germline ends. There are 13 residues in the CDR3. In germline, CDR1 is SGHVS, CDR2 FQNEAQ. The CDR3 bases are TGTGCCAGCAGCTTAGGACAGCTTTACGAGCAGTACTTC. It encodes CASSLGQLYEQYF.

The V gene is TRBV6-4, the J gene TRBJ2-2, with D unresolved. Trimming took 4 bases from V and 2 from J, leaving 8 bases between them. The CDR3 has 14 residues. The germline V gene encodes CDR1 MRHNA and CDR2 SNTAGT. CDR3 DNA: TGTGCCAGCAGTGCCTCCAGTAACACCGGGGAGCTGTTTTTT. Its protein is CASSASSNTGELFF.

This CDR3 is CASSPGAGGYTF. CDR3 coding DNA: TGTGCCAGCAGCCCAGGGGCGGGTGGCTACACCTTC. The chain links TRBV12-3 or TRBV12-4 to TRBJ1-2, with D possibly TRBD1 on 6 matching bases. CDR3 length: 12 residues. The ends were cut back, 6 bases at V and 7 bases at J, with 12 bases in the middle.

Remarks on this clone: The likely explanation is a read error, given a far larger clone one base away. This chain connects TRBV3-1 (or the pseudogene TRBV3-2) to TRBJ1-2; D is possibly TRBD1 (6 bases). The germline CDR1 and CDR2 sequences are LGHDT and YNNKEL (reference sequence). Deletions cut 4 bases from V and 2 bases from J, with 8 bases between. This CDR3 has 13 residues. In DNA, the CDR3 is TGTGCCAGCAGCCGGACAGAGAACTATGGCTACACCTTC. Translating gives CASSRTENYGYTF.

The genes are TRBV5-1 and TRBJ2-1; D not resolved. This CDR3 has 14 residues. The V gene lost 3 bases and the J gene lost 6 bases, with 13 bases spanning the gap. Per germline, CDR1 SGHRS and CDR2 YFSETQ. The CDR3 coding sequence is TGCGCCAGCAGCTCCTCTAATACCCCCAATGAGCAGTTCTTC. The encoded protein is CASSSSNTPNEQFF.

The chain combines TRBV3-1 (or the pseudogene TRBV3-2) with TRBJ2-3; D is undetermined. There are 14 residues in the CDR3. The germline gives CDR1 LGHDT, CDR2 YNNKEL (reference sequence). Trimming removed 4 bases at V and 4 bases at J, with 12 bases between. The CDR3 loop reads CASSPGSRADTQYF. CDR3 nucleotide sequence: TGTGCCAGCAGCCCTGGGTCTCGGGCAGATACGCAGTATTTT.

The chain recombines TRBV19 with TRBJ1-5; D may be TRBD1 (5 bases). Trimming shortened V by 1 base and J by 6 bases, and 16 bases separated the two germline ends. The germline gives CDR1 LNHDA, CDR2 SQIVND (reference sequence). The CDR3 runs 16 residues. The CDR3, as DNA: TGTGCCAGTAGTATAGGGGGCACCCACGGGGGTCAGCCCCAGCATTTT. Residues: CASSIGGTHGGQPQHF. Based on the CDR3 plus reference TRBV19 and TRBJ1-5, the full variable domain is DGGITQSPKYLFRKEGQNVTLSCEQNLNHDAMYWYRQDPGQGLRLIYYSQIVNDFQKGDIAEGYSVSREKKESFPLTVTSAQKNPTAFYLCASSIGGTHGGQPQHFGDGTRLSIL.

The table lists this clone with a few counts. The chain is built from TRBV27 and TRBJ1-1; 7 bases map to TRBD1. Germline assignment: CDR1 MNHEY and CDR2 SMNVEV (reference sequence). The CDR3 length is 16 residues. V gave up 5 bases and J gave up 3 bases; unmatched junction bases: 12. This chain's CDR3 is CASSPGTDLKDTEAFF. In DNA, the CDR3 is TGTGCCAGCAGTCCCGGGACAGACCTCAAGGACACTGAAGCTTTCTTT.

As concerns this clone: The same CDR3 also results from other DNA sequences found in this sample. This sequence joins TRBV30 and TRBJ1-2; TRBD1 might be the D (5 bases). The germline V gene encodes CDR1 GTSNPN and CDR2 SVGIG (reference sequence). This CDR3 contains 13 residues. Trimming removed 0 bases from V and 2 bases from J, with 7 bases in between. This CDR3 is CAWSVSGNYGYTF. In DNA, the CDR3 is TGTGCCTGGAGTGTTTCAGGGAACTATGGCTACACCTTC.

The chain employs TRBV27 and TRBJ1-1; D remains ambiguous. The CDR3 has 14 amino acids. Germline CDR1 and CDR2: MNHEY and SMNVEV (reference sequence). Trimming took 0 bases from V and 4 from J, leaving 9 bases between them. The CDR3 nucleotides read TGTGCCAGCAGTTTATCCAGGCCCATCACTGAAGCTTTCTTT. Translated, it gives CASSLSRPITEAFF.

This clone has just one count. V is TRBV19 and J is TRBJ1-1; tentatively, D is TRBD1 (6 bases). The length of the CDR3 is 13 residues. Germline V gene sequence: CDR1 LNHDA, CDR2 SQIVND (reference sequence). V lost 5 bases to trimming and J lost 2 bases, with 9 bases between them. CDR3 region: CASSGQFNTEAFF. CDR3 in DNA: TGTGCCAGTAGTGGACAGTTCAACACTGAAGCTTTCTTT.

V gene TRBV27 combines with J gene TRBJ2-7; maybe TRBD1 (6 bases). Germline CDR1 reads MNHEY; CDR2 reads SMNVEV (reference sequence). V was pared by 2 bases and J by 4 bases, with 9 bases between. The CDR3 totals 13 residues. The CDR3 sequence: CASSLTTGYEQYF. The CDR3 DNA is TGTGCCAGCAGTTTAACCACAGGGTACGAGCAGTACTTC.

CDR3 in DNA: TGTGCCAGCAGATCTACTAGCGGGGGAGCCTACGAGCAGTACTTC. Translation gives CASRSTSGGAYEQYF. The rearrangement uses TRBV5-6 and TRBJ2-7; 11 positions match TRBD2. CDR1 is SGHDT, CDR2 YYEEEE, per germline. V was clipped by 5 bases and J by 2 bases; unmatched bases: 6. CDR3 length: 15 residues.

The rearrangement joins TRBV28 to TRBJ2-1, with 9 bases matching TRBD1. The CDR3 has 15 amino acids. Germline CDR1 is MDHEN and CDR2 is SYDVKM. Germline trimming cut 5 bases from V and 2 bases from J; bases unmatched to any gene: 4. CDR3 amino acids: CASSLRDRAYNEQFF. Here the CDR3 DNA reads TGTGCCAGCAGTCTCCGGGACAGGGCCTACAATGAGCAGTTCTTC.

The V and J genes are TRBV2 and TRBJ1-4; 7 bases align to TRBD1. Germline loops: CDR1 SNHLY, CDR2 FYNNEI. This CDR3 contains 15 residues. The V segment lost 4 bases and the J segment 5 bases; nucleotides outside the gene matches: 7. The CDR3 here is CASSGLQGSNEKLFF. The CDR3 region has the DNA TGTGCCAGCAGTGGACTACAGGGGAGCAATGAAAAACTGTTTTTT.

The chain couples TRBV5-4 to TRBJ1-2; D is uncertain. The CDR3 is 12 amino acids. Germline lookup yields CDR1 SGHNT and CDR2 YYREEE (reference sequence). Trimming removed 4 bases from V and 0 bases from J, with 4 bases in between. Written as DNA, the CDR3 is TGTGCCAGCAGCATAGCTAACTATGGCTACACCTTC. It encodes CASSIANYGYTF.